In this sample, the clone carrying this T cell receptor (beta chain) turned up a few times. What it recognizes is unknown. The sort gate was single viable CD3+CD4+CD8-CD45RO+ cells for memory CD4+ T cells. The data are from a study of memory CD4+ T cells and cytomegalovirus serostatus. Across the whole study: Healthy Belgian adult donors included fewer than 10 CMV-positive and some 24 CMV-negative people.

Germline values: CDR1 SGHDN, CDR2 FVKESK. Trimming took 8 bases from V and 4 from J; bases not matched to a gene: 4. The CDR3 spans 14 residues. General observations from the study: Each of 60 to 80 CMV-associated TCRbeta sequences occurred in one to five individuals. A US-trained random forest predicted CMV serostatus with median AUC around 0.9.

Authors' data handling: Out-of-frame sequences were removed, leaving a few million distinct TCRbeta sequences. Profiled with immunoSEQ multiplex PCR; TCRdb holds only in-frame clones, not every one. That table furnishes V, J and clone size, whereas the DNA furnished D and trimming. Of 50,000 or so clones listed, around 76% were seen once; the top ten hold roughly 1.7%. The sequenced material came from memory CD4+ T cells from blood. The gene calls are TRBV14 and TRBJ2-1; 11 nucleotides match TRBD2. This receptor was taken from an adult in good health and CMV-seronegative. The CDR3 bases are TGTGCCAGCCTTCCTAGCGGGAGGTACAATGAGCAGTTCTTC. Translated, it gives CASLPSGRYNEQFF.